Sequencing of this T cell receptor (beta chain) was carried out in a study of radiotherapy plus CTLA-4 blockade in lung cancer. At the level of the study: 18% of patients responded objectively, and roughly 30% achieved disease control.

CDR1 and CDR2 from the germline V gene are SGHNT and YYREEE (reference sequence). J lost 2 bases, V lost 4 bases, and 12 bases had no gene match. The CDR3 loop spans 19 amino acids. Assay used: immunoSEQ multiplex PCR; TCRdb lists only in-frame clones, some missing. The sample includes 85,000 to 100,000 clones, around 87% of them seen just once. Study-wide points: Subsequent to radiotherapy plus ipilimumab, tumor-derived TCR clones underwent expansion in blood.

On this clone itself: Its antigen is undetermined.

The receptor comes from a human donor with non-small cell lung cancer that progressed on radiotherapy plus ipilimumab. The J gene is TRBJ2-3, the V gene TRBV5-4, with TRBD2 identical over 14 bases. Sequenced material: peripheral blood, taken from a patient treated with radiotherapy plus ipilimumab. CDR3 loop: CASSRGTSGSHLITDTQYF. CDR3 bases: TGTGCCAGCAGCCGCGGGACTAGCGGGAGTCACCTGATCACAGATACGCAGTATTTT.